This T cell receptor (beta chain) was captured by sequencing in a study of post-analysis software for immune sequencing data. With V trimmed by 4 bases and J by 5 bases, 13 bases remained unmatched. Germline CDR1 and CDR2: SGHVS and FNYEAQ. This CDR3 has 17 amino acids. cDNA libraries of TCR beta carried unique molecular identifiers. MiXCR, run by TCRdb on the PCR reads, gives a single entry per CDR3 protein. Here the sample spans 750,000 to 950,000 distinct CDR3 sequences, approximately 50% being singletons. Findings and caveats of the study: Comparison of patients with controls showed five TRBV segments more frequent in patients, TRBV5-6, TRBV5-1 and TRBV20-1 among them. By F measure, samples from a shared preparation batch strongly co-clustered.

As concerns this clonotype: The target antigen is unknown.

The sequenced sample consisted of blood. This clonotype was sampled from a girl aged 5 to 17 with multiple sclerosis. This chain joins TRBV7-6 and TRBJ2-5; 10 nucleotides agree with TRBD1. This CDR3 reads CASSSITGTGEGETQYF. CDR3 nucleotide sequence: TGTGCCAGCAGCTCAATTACCGGGACAGGGGAAGGGGAGACCCAGTACTTC.